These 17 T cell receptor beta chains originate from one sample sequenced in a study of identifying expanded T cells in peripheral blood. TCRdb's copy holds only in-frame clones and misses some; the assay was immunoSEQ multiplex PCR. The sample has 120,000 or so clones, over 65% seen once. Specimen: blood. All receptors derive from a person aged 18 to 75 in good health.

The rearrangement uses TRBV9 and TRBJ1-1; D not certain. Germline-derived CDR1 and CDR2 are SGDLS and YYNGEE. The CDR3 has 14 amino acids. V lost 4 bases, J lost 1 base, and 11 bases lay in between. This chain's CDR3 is CASSPQTANTEAFF. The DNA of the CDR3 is TGTGCCAGCAGCCCTCAGACGGCGAACACTGAAGCTTTCTTT.

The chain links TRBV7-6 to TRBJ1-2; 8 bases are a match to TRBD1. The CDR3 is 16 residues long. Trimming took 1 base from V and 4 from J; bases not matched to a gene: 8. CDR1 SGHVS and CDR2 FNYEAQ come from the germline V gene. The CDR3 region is CASSLEAGGTFYGYTF. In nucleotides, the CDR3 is TGTGCCAGCAGCTTAGAGGCAGGGGGCACCTTCTATGGCTACACCTTC.

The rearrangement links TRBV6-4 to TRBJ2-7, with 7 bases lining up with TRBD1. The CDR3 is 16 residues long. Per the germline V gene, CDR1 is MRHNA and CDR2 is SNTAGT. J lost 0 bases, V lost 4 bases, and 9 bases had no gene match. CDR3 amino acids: CASSGRDRGPSYEQYF. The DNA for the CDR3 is TGTGCCAGCAGTGGCCGGGACAGAGGTCCCTCCTACGAGCAGTACTTC.

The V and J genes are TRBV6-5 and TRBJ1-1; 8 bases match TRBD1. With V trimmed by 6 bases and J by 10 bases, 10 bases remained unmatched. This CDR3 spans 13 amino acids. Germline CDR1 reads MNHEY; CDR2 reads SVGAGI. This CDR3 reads CASSPPRGRGAFF. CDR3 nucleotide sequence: TGTGCCAGCAGCCCCCCCAGGGGGCGAGGAGCTTTCTTT.

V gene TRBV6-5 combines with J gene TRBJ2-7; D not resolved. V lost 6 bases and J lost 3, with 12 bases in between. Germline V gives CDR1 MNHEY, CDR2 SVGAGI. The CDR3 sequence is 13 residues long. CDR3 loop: CASRTNLNYEQYF. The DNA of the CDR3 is TGTGCCAGCAGAACTAACCTCAACTACGAGCAGTACTTC.

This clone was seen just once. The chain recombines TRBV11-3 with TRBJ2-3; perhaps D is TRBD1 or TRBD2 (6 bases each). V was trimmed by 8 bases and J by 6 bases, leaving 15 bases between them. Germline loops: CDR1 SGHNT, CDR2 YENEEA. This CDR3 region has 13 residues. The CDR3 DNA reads TGTGCCAGCGCCTGGGGGGCGATCGATACGCAGTATTTT. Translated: CASAWGAIDTQYF.

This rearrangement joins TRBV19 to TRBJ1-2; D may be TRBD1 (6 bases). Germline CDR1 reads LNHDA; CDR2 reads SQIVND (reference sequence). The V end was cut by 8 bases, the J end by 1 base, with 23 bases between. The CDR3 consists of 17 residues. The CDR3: CASLTRTAFLHNYGYTF. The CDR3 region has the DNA TGTGCCAGTCTAACCAGGACAGCTTTTCTTCATAACTATGGCTACACCTTC. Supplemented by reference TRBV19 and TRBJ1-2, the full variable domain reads DGGITQSPKYLFRKEGQNVTLSCEQNLNHDAMYWYRQDPGQGLRLIYYSQIVNDFQKGDIAEGYSVSREKKESFPLTVTSAQKNPTAFYLCASLTRTAFLHNYGYTFGSGTRLTVV.

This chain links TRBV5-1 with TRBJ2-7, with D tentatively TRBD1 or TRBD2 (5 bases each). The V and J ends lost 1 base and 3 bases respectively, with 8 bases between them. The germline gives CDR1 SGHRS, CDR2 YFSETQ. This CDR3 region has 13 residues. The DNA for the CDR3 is TGCGCCAGCAGCTTGAATGGGGGCTACGAGCAGTACTTC. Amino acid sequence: CASSLNGGYEQYF.

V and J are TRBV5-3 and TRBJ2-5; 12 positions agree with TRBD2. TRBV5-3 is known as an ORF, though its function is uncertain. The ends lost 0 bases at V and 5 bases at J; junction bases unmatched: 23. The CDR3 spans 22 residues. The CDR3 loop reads CARSLDSPGLAGGPRCWETQYF. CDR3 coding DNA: TGTGCCAGAAGCTTGGACTCCCCGGGGCTAGCGGGGGGGCCCCGTTGTTGGGAGACCCAGTACTTC.

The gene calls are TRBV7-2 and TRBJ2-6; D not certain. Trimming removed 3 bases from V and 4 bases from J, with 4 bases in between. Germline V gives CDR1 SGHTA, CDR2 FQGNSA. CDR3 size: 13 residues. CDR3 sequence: CASSFRGANVLTF. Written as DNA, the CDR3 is TGTGCCAGCAGCTTCCGGGGGGCCAACGTCCTGACTTTC. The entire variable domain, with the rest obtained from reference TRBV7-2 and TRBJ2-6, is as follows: GAGVSQSPSNKVTEKGKDVELRCDPISGHTALYWYRQSLGQGLEFLIYFQGNSAPDKSGLPSDRFSAERTGGSVSTLTIQRTQQEDSAVYLCASSFRGANVLTFGAGSRLTVL.

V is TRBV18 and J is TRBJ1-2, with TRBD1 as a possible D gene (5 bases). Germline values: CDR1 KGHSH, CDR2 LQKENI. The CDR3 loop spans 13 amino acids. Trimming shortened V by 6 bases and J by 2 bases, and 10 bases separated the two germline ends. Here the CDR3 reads CASSLQENYGYTF. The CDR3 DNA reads TGTGCCAGCTCGCTACAGGAAAACTATGGCTACACCTTC.

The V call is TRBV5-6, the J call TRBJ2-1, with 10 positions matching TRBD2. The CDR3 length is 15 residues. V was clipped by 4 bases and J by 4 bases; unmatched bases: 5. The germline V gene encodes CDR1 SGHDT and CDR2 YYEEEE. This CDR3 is CASSLLAGFYNEQFF. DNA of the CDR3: TGTGCCAGCAGCCTACTAGCGGGGTTTTACAATGAGCAGTTCTTC.

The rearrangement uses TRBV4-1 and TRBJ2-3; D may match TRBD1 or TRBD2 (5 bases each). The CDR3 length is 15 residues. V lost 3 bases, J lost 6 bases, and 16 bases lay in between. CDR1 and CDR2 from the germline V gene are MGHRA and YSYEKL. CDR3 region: CASSHSGTKGDTQYF. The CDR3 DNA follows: TGCGCCAGCAGCCACTCCGGGACGAAAGGGGATACGCAGTATTTT.

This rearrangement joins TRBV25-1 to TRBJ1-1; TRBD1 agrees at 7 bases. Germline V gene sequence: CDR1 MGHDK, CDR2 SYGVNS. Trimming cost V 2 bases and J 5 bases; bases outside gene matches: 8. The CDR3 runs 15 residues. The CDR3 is CASSEDRAPRTEAFF. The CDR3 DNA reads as TGTGCCAGCAGTGAAGACAGGGCGCCAAGGACTGAAGCTTTCTTT. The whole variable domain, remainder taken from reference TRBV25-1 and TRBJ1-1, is EADIYQTPRYLVIGTGKKITLECSQTMGHDKMYWYQQDPGMELHLIHYSYGVNSTEKGDLSSESTVSRIRTEHFPLTLESARPSHTSQYLCASSEDRAPRTEAFFGQGTRLTVV.

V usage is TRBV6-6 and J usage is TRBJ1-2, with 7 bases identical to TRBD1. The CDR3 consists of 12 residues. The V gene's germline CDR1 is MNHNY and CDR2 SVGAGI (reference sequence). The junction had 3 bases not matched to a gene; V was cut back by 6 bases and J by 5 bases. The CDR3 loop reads CASRTGRYGYTF. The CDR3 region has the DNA TGTGCCAGCAGGACAGGGAGGTATGGCTACACCTTC.

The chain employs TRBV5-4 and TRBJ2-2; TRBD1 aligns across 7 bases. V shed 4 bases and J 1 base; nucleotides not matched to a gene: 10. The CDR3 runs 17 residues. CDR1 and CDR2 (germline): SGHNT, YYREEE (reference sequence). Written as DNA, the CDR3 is TGTGCCAGCAGCAGTGAAGGGGGCATAGGGAACACCGGGGAGCTGTTTTTT. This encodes CASSSEGGIGNTGELFF.

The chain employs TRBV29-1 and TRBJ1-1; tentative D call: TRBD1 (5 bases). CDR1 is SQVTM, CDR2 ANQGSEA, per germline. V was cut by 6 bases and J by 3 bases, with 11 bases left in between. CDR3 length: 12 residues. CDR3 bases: TGCAGCGTGCGAATAGGGGACACTGAAGCTTTCTTT. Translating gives CSVRIGDTEAFF.